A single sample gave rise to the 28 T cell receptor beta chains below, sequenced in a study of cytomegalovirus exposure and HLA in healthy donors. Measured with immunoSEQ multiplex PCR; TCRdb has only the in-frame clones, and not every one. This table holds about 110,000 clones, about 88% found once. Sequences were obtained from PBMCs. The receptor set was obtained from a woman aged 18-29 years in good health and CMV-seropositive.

The CDR3 coding sequence is TGTGCCAGCCGACAGGGTGGAAGCAATCAGCCCCAGCATTTT. Amino acid sequence: CASRQGGSNQPQHF. The chain carries TRBV28 and TRBJ1-5; 7 nucleotides match TRBD1. J gave up 1 base and V 8 bases, and 5 bases lay outside the gene matches. The CDR3 runs 14 residues. CDR1 is MDHEN and CDR2 is SYDVKM in the germline V gene.

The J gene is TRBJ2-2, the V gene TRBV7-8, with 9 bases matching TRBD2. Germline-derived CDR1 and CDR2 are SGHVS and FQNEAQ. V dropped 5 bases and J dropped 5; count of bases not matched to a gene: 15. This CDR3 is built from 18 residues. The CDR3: CASSAQRGAEAGTGELFF. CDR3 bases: TGTGCCAGCAGCGCCCAGCGGGGGGCCGAGGCAGGGACCGGGGAGCTGTTTTTT.

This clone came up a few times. CDR3 DNA: TGTGCCAGCAGCCCTAGGGCGGGGTATGGCTACACCTTC. Translating gives CASSPRAGYGYTF. The chain links TRBV27 to TRBJ1-2; D is ambiguous. The length of the CDR3 is 13 residues. Trimming shortened V by 6 bases and J by 5 bases, and 13 bases separated the two germline ends. The germline V gene has CDR1 MNHEY and CDR2 SMNVEV (reference sequence).

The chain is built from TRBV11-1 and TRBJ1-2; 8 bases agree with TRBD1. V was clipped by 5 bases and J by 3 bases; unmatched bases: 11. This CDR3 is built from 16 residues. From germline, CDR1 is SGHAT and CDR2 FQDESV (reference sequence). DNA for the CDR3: TGTGCCAGCAGCCCAGGAGGGGCAGGGGGCGACTATGGCTACACCTTC. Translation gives CASSPGGAGGDYGYTF.

CDR3 DNA sequence: TGTGCCAGCAGCCTTGGGACAGCCGACAACTATGGCTACACCTTC. Its translation: CASSLGTADNYGYTF. The chain combines TRBV11-1 with TRBJ1-2, with 7 bases identical to TRBD1. The V gene end was trimmed by 5 bases and the J gene end by 2 bases; junction bases not matched to a gene: 8. The CDR3 extends over 15 amino acids. In germline, CDR1 is SGHAT, CDR2 FQDESV (reference sequence).

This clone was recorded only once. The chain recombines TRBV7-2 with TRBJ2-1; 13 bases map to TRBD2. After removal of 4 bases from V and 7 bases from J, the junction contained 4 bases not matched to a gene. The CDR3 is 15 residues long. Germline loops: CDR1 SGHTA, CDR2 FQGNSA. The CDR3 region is CASSWTSGSGNEQFF. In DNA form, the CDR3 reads TGTGCCAGCAGCTGGACTAGCGGGAGCGGTAATGAGCAGTTCTTC.

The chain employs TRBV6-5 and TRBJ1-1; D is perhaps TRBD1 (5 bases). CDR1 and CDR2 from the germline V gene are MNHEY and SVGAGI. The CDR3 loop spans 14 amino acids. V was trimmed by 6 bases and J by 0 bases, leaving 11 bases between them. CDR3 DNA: TGTGCCAGCAGCCGACAGTTACTGAACACTGAAGCTTTCTTT. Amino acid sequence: CASSRQLLNTEAFF.

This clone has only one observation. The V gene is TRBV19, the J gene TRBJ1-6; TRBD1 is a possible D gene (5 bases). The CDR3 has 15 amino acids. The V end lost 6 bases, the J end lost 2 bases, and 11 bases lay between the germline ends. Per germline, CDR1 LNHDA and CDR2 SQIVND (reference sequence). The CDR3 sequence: CASRSQGTYNSPLHF. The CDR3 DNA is TGTGCCAGTAGGTCCCAGGGCACCTATAATTCACCCCTCCACTTT.

CDR3 protein: CASSLTGDTQYF. CDR3 coding DNA: TGTGCCAGCAGTCTTACAGGGGATACGCAGTATTTT. The genes are TRBV6-1 and TRBJ2-3, with a possible D match to TRBD1 (6 bases). Germline-derived CDR1 and CDR2 are MNHNS and SASEGT. Trimming took off 5 bases at V and 6 bases at J, with 9 bases between the two ends. CDR3 length: 12 amino acids.

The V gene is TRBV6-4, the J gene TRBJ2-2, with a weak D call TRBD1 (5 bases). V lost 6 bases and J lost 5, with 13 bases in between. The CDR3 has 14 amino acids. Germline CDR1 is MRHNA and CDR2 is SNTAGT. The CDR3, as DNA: TGTGCCAGCAGAGATCAGGGTGATACCGGGGAGCTGTTTTTT. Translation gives CASRDQGDTGELFF.

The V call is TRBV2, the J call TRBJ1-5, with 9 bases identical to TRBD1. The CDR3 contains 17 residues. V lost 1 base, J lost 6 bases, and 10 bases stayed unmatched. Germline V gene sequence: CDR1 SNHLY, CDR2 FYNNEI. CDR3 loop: CASSEGTGAGWAQPQHF. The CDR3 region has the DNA TGTGCCAGCAGTGAAGGGACAGGGGCAGGTTGGGCTCAGCCCCAGCATTTT.

The CDR3 bases are TGTGCCAGCAGCAGGGGAACAGGGGGCTCTGGAAACACCATATATTTT. Translating gives CASSRGTGGSGNTIYF. The genes are TRBV5-4 and TRBJ1-3; TRBD1 matches 8 bases. J was trimmed by 0 bases and V by 4 bases; bases with no gene match: 6. The CDR3 runs 16 residues. The V gene's germline CDR1 is SGHNT and CDR2 YYREEE (reference sequence). Complete variable domain (other parts from reference TRBV5-4 and TRBJ1-3): ETGVTQSPTHLIKTRGQQVTLRCSSQSGHNTVSWYQQALGQGPQFIFQYYREEENGRGNFPPRFSGLQFPNYSSELNVNALELDDSALYLCASSRGTGGSGNTIYFGEGSWLTVV.

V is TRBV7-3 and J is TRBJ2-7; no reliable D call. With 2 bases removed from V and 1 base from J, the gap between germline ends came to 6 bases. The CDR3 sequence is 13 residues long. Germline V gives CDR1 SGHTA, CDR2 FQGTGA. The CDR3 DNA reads TGTGCCAGCAGCTTAGGGCCGTCCTACGAGCAGTACTTC. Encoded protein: CASSLGPSYEQYF. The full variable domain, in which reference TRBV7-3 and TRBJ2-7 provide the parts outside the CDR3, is GAGVSQTPSNKVTEKGKYVELRCDPISGHTALYWYRQSLGQGPEFLIYFQGTGAADDSGLPNDRFFAVRPEGSVSTLKIQRTERGDSAVYLCASSLGPSYEQYFGPGTRLTVT.

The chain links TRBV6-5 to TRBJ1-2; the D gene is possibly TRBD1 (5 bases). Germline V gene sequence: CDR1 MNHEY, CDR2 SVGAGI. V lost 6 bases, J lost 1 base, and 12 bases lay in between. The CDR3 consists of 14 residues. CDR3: CASSPLDSNYGYTF. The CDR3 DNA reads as TGTGCCAGCAGCCCCCTCGACAGTAACTATGGCTACACCTTC.

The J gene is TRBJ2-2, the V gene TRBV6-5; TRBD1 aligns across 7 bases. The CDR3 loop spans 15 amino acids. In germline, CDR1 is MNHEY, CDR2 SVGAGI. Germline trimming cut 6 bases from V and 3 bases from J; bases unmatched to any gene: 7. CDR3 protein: CASRLGGADTGELFF. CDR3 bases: TGTGCCAGCAGACTAGGGGGCGCGGACACCGGGGAGCTGTTTTTT.

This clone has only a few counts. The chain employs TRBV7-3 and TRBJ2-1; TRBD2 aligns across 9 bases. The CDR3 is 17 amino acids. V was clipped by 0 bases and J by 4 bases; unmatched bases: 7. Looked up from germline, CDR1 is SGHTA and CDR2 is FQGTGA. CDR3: CASSLTPGTSRYNEQFF. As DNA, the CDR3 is TGTGCCAGCAGCTTAACCCCCGGGACTAGCAGATACAATGAGCAGTTCTTC.

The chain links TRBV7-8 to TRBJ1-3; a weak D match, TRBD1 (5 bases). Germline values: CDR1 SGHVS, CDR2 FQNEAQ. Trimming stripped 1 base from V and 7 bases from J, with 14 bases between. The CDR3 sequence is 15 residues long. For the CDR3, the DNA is TGTGCCAGCAGCTTAGTGGTAGGGGCCCGGAACACCATATATTTT. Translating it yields CASSLVVGARNTIYF. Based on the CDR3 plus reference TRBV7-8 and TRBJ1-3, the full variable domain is GAGVSQSPRYKVAKRGQDVALRCDPISGHVSLFWYQQALGQGPEFLTYFQNEAQLDKSGLPSDRFFAERPEGSVSTLKIQRTQQEDSAVYLCASSLVVGARNTIYFGEGSWLTVV.

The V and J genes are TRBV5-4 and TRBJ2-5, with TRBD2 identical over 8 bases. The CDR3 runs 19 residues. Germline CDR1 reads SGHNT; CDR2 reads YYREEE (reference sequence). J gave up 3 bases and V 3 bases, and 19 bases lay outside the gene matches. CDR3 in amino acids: CASSYPQRERPGGEETQYF. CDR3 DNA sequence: TGTGCCAGCAGCTACCCCCAGCGGGAGCGCCCGGGGGGTGAAGAGACCCAGTACTTC.

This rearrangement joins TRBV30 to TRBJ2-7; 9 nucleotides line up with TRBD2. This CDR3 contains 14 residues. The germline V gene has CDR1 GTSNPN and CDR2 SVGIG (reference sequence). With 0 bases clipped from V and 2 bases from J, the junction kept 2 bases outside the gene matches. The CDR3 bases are TGTGCCTGGAGTGTAATAGCGGGAGCCTACGAGCAGTACTTC. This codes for CAWSVIAGAYEQYF.

The chain's CDR3 is CASSNRGTREKLFF. CDR3 DNA: TGTGCCAGCAGTAACAGGGGAACAAGGGAAAAACTGTTTTTT. V usage is TRBV2 and J usage is TRBJ1-4; TRBD1 aligns across 7 bases. V was clipped by 5 bases and J by 8 bases; unmatched bases: 8. The CDR3 is 14 residues long. CDR1 is SNHLY, CDR2 FYNNEI, per germline. Supplemented by reference TRBV2 and TRBJ1-4, the full variable domain reads EPEVTQTPSHQVTQMGQEVILRCVPISNHLYFYWYRQILGQKVEFLVSFYNNEISEKSEIFDDQFSVERPDGSNFTLKIRSTKLEDSAMYFCASSNRGTREKLFFGSGTQLSVL.

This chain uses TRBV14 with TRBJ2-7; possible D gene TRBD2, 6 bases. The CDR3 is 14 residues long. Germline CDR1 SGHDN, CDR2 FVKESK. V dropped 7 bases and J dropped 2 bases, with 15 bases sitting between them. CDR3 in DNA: TGTGCCAGCAATAGCGGAAACCCGCCCTACGAGCAGTACTTC. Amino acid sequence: CASNSGNPPYEQYF.

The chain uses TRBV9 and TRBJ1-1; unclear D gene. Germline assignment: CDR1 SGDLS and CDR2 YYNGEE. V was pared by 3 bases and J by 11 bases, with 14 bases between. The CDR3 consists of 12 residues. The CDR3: CASSGESSYAFF. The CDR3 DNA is TGTGCCAGCAGCGGCGAGTCGTCTTATGCTTTCTTT.

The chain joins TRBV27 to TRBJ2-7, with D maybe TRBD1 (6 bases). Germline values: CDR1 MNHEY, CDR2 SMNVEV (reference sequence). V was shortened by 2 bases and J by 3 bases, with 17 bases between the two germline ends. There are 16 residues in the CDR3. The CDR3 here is CASSLGLPGHSYEQYF. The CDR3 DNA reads TGTGCCAGCAGTTTAGGGCTTCCGGGACACAGCTACGAGCAGTACTTC.

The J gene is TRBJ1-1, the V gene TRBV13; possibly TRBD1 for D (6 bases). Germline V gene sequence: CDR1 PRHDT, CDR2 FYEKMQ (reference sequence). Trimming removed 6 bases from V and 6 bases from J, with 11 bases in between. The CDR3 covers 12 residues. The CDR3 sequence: CASRGAWAEAFF. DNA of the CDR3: TGTGCCAGCAGGGGGGCATGGGCTGAAGCTTTCTTT. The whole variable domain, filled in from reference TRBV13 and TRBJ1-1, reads AAGVIQSPRHLIKEKRETATLKCYPIPRHDTVYWYQQGPGQDPQFLISFYEKMQSDKGSIPDRFSAQQFSDYHSELNMSSLELGDSALYFCASRGAWAEAFFGQGTRLTVV.

Here the CDR3 DNA reads TGTGCCATCAGGACAGGGGCTGGAAACACCATATATTTT. This gives the protein CAIRTGAGNTIYF. V is TRBV10-3 and J is TRBJ1-3, with 8 bases lining up with TRBD1. The CDR3 runs 13 residues. Germline loops: CDR1 ENHRY, CDR2 SYGVKD. Trimming cost V 6 bases and J 2 bases; bases outside gene matches: 0.

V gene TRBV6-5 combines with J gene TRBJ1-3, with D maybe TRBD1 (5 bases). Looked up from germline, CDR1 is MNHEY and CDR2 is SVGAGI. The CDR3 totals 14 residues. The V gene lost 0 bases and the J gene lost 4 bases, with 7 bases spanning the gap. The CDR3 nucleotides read TGTGCCAGCAGTTACTCGGAGGGGGGAAACACCATATATTTT. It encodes CASSYSEGGNTIYF.

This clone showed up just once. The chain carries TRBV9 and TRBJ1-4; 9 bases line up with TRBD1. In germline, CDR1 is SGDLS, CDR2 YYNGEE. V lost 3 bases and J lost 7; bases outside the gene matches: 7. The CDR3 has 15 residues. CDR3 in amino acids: CASSGSGTGSEKLFF. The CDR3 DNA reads TGTGCCAGCAGCGGCTCCGGGACAGGGAGTGAAAAACTGTTTTTT. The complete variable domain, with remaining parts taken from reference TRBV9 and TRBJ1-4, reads DSGVTQTPKHLITATGQRVTLRCSPRSGDLSVYWYQQSLDQGLQFLIQYYNGEERAKGNILERFSAQQFPDLHSELNLSSLELGDSALYFCASSGSGTGSEKLFFGSGTQLSVL.

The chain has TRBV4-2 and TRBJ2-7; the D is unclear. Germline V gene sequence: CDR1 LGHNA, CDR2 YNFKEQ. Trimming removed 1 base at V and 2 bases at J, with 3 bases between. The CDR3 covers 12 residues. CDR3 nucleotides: TGTGCCAGCAGCCAAGTAACCTACGAGCAGTACTTC. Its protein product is CASSQVTYEQYF.